The 21 T cell receptor beta chains listed next were all sequenced from one sample in a study of cytomegalovirus exposure and HLA in healthy donors. Both 60 Vbeta primers and 13 Jbeta primers went into the PCR. The data were produced by immunoSEQ multiplex PCR, yet TCRdb's version contains in-frame clones alone and is incomplete. The sample has about 160,000 clones, around 80% seen once. The sample comprised PBMCs. These receptors were collected from a male donor in good health and CMV-seropositive.

The gene calls are TRBV5-1 and TRBJ1-4, with D perhaps matching TRBD1 (6 bases). The V and J ends lost 4 bases and 0 bases respectively, with 19 bases between them. Germline CDR1 reads SGHRS; CDR2 reads YFSETQ. The CDR3 has 18 residues. CDR3 nucleotide sequence: TGCGCCAGCAGCCCTAAAACAGGGACACAAGCAACTAATGAAAAACTGTTTTTT. This codes for CASSPKTGTQATNEKLFF.

V and J are TRBV14 and TRBJ2-3; D is ambiguous. The ends were cut back, 4 bases at V and 3 bases at J, with 5 bases in the middle. Germline loops: CDR1 SGHDN, CDR2 FVKESK. The CDR3 runs 12 residues. The CDR3 loop is CASSRPTDTQYF. CDR3 coding DNA: TGTGCCAGCAGCCGGCCTACAGATACGCAGTATTTT.

The chain is built from TRBV9 and TRBJ2-2; TRBD1 matches 8 bases. The CDR3 length is 15 residues. V was pared by 4 bases and J by 7 bases, with 9 bases of the junction left unmatched. CDR1 and CDR2 from the germline V gene are SGDLS and YYNGEE. The DNA for the CDR3 is TGTGCCAGCAGCATGTATCAGGGGGCGGGCGGGGAGCTGTTTTTT. Its translation is CASSMYQGAGGELFF.

This sequence joins TRBV28 and TRBJ1-6, with D uncertain. CDR3 size: 13 residues. Trimming removed 6 bases at V and 10 bases at J, with 13 bases between. Germline assignment: CDR1 MDHEN and CDR2 SYDVKM. The CDR3, as DNA: TGTGCCAGCAGGGCGGGTAATAGGTCACCCCTCCACTTT. This codes for CASRAGNRSPLHF.

This clone appeared a single time. The chain couples TRBV27 to TRBJ1-4, with unresolved D. Germline V gives CDR1 MNHEY, CDR2 SMNVEV (reference sequence). The V end lost 0 bases, the J end lost 5 bases, and 19 bases lay between the germline ends. The CDR3 is made up of 18 amino acids. The CDR3 reads CASSLSFYRRTQNEKLFF. The CDR3 DNA reads TGTGCCAGCAGTTTATCTTTTTATAGGAGGACGCAAAATGAAAAACTGTTTTTT.

The chain carries TRBV14 and TRBJ2-1, with 12 positions matching TRBD2. The CDR3 is 15 residues long. Unmatched junction bases numbered 4, after V lost 5 bases and J lost 5 bases. CDR1 is SGHDN, CDR2 FVKESK, per germline. The CDR3 DNA is TGTGCCAGCAGCGTGCCTAGCGGGAGGGACAATGAGCAGTTCTTC. Its translation: CASSVPSGRDNEQFF. Looking up the rest from reference TRBV14 and TRBJ2-1 gives the full variable domain: EAGVTQFPSHSVIEKGQTVTLRCDPISGHDNLYWYRRVMGKEIKFLLHFVKESKQDESGMPNNRFLAERTGGTYSTLKVQPAELEDSGVYFCASSVPSGRDNEQFFGPGTRLTVL.

This clone has just a few counts. V is TRBV7-9 and J is TRBJ2-7, with D perhaps matching TRBD2 (5 bases). Germline CDR1 and CDR2: SEHNR and FQNEAQ (reference sequence). The CDR3 has 12 amino acids. V gave up 5 bases and J gave up 6 bases, with 11 bases separating them. DNA for the CDR3: TGTGCCAGCAGCAGCGGCCGGGGCGAGCAGTACTTC. This sequence encodes CASSSGRGEQYF.

This clone was seen a few times. The chain uses TRBV2 and TRBJ1-2; no firm D call. V dropped 8 bases and J dropped 6 bases, with 10 bases sitting between them. Germline lookup yields CDR1 SNHLY and CDR2 FYNNEI. The CDR3 spans 11 residues. CDR3 loop: CASDNRDGYTF. For the CDR3, the DNA is TGTGCCAGCGATAACAGAGATGGCTACACCTTC.

On this clone: At one of its ends the junction is not consistent with the germline gene, which may arise from a read error. The chain links TRBV6-5 to TRBJ2-3; TRBD2 agrees at 10 bases. The CDR3 runs to 12 residues. CDR1 and CDR2 from the germline V gene are MNHEY and SVGAGI. The CDR3 sequence: CASGSGTDTQYF. CDR3 nucleotides: TGCGCTAGCGGGAGTGGAACAGATACGCAGTATTTT.

The chain couples TRBV7-2 to TRBJ2-1; TRBD2 might be the D (5 bases). Germline-derived CDR1 and CDR2 are SGHTA and FQGNSA. This CDR3 region has 12 residues. Trimming left V 7 bases short and J 8 bases short, with 12 bases between. The CDR3 region has the DNA TGTGCCAGCACCGTGAGGGCCCATGAGCAGTTCTTC. The encoded protein is CASTVRAHEQFF.

The CDR3 DNA sequence: TGCAGCGTTGTTGCAGGGCTGAACACCGGGGAGCTGTTTTTT. It is translated as CSVVAGLNTGELFF. The gene calls are TRBV29-1 and TRBJ2-2; possible D gene TRBD1, 5 bases. Germline CDR1 is SQVTM and CDR2 is ANQGSEA. CDR3 length equals 14 residues. V lost 4 bases, J lost 1 base, and 10 bases lay in between.

The chain is built from TRBV15 and TRBJ2-5, with 10 bases that match TRBD2. This CDR3 is built from 16 residues. The V gene end was trimmed by 0 bases and the J gene end by 5 bases; junction bases not matched to a gene: 6. Germline loops: CDR1 LNHNV, CDR2 YYDKDF (reference sequence). In DNA form, the CDR3 reads TGTGCCACCAGCAGAGAACTAGCGGGGCTGAGGGAGACCCAGTACTTC. Its protein is CATSRELAGLRETQYF.

The chain carries TRBV11-1 and TRBJ2-3, with 7 bases identical to TRBD1. The length of the CDR3 is 14 residues. Trimming took 3 bases from V and 6 from J; bases not matched to a gene: 6. CDR1 and CDR2 from the germline V gene are SGHAT and FQDESV (reference sequence). CDR3 coding DNA: TGTGCCAGCAGCTTCCGACAGGGCCCTGATACGCAGTATTTT. It specifies CASSFRQGPDTQYF.

This chain connects TRBV19 to TRBJ2-5, with a tentative D call TRBD2 (7 bases). Germline-derived CDR1 and CDR2 are LNHDA and SQIVND (reference sequence). The ends were cut back, 9 bases at V and 3 bases at J, with 20 bases in the middle. There are 15 residues in the CDR3. The CDR3 nucleotides read TGTGCCAGCACCGACGGGGGGCCCAGAAAAGAGACCCAGTACTTC. Translated, it gives CASTDGGPRKETQYF. The entire variable domain, with the rest obtained from reference TRBV19 and TRBJ2-5, is as follows: DGGITQSPKYLFRKEGQNVTLSCEQNLNHDAMYWYRQDPGQGLRLIYYSQIVNDFQKGDIAEGYSVSREKKESFPLTVTSAQKNPTAFYLCASTDGGPRKETQYFGPGTRLLVL.

The chain is built from TRBV30 and TRBJ1-2; D perhaps matches TRBD1 (6 bases). Trimming pared 2 bases from V and 5 bases from J, leaving 9 bases between. This CDR3 region has 12 residues. The V gene's germline CDR1 is GTSNPN and CDR2 SVGIG (reference sequence). In DNA form, the CDR3 reads TGTGCCTGGAGTTTGGACAGATATGGCTACACCTTC. This sequence encodes CAWSLDRYGYTF.

The sample holds one count of this clone. The V call is TRBV19, the J call TRBJ1-4, with D possibly being TRBD1 (6 bases). This CDR3 has 15 amino acids. From germline, CDR1 is LNHDA and CDR2 SQIVND (reference sequence). Trimming left V 3 bases short and J 8 bases short, with 16 bases between. CDR3 protein: CASSIFQDRREKLFF. CDR3 DNA: TGTGCCAGTAGTATCTTTCAAGACAGGAGGGAAAAACTGTTTTTT.

J is TRBJ2-1 and V is TRBV7-9; TRBD2 aligns across 7 bases. The CDR3 is made up of 16 amino acids. Germline V gives CDR1 SEHNR, CDR2 FQNEAQ (reference sequence). Unmatched junction bases numbered 6, after V lost 3 bases and J lost 1 base. Here the CDR3 DNA reads TGTGCCAGCAGCTTGGCAAGCGGGGAATCCTACAATGAGCAGTTCTTC. Translation: CASSLASGESYNEQFF.

This clone was counted once. V usage is TRBV28 and J usage is TRBJ1-1; 8 bases agree with TRBD1. CDR1 MDHEN and CDR2 SYDVKM come from the germline V gene. This CDR3 region has 15 residues. Trimming cost V 4 bases and J 1 base; bases outside gene matches: 5. CDR3 DNA sequence: TGTGCCAGCAGTTCTCCGGGACAGGCGAACACTGAAGCTTTCTTT. Translated: CASSSPGQANTEAFF.

The V and J genes are TRBV14 and TRBJ1-2; TRBD1 matches 9 bases. The CDR3 totals 14 residues. V lost 4 bases, J lost 3 bases, and 3 bases stayed unmatched. CDR1 is SGHDN, CDR2 FVKESK, per germline. CDR3: CASSRTGVYYGYTF. CDR3 sequence (DNA): TGTGCCAGCAGCCGGACAGGGGTGTACTATGGCTACACCTTC.

The rearrangement uses TRBV6-6 and TRBJ1-1; 9 positions agree with TRBD1. CDR1 and CDR2 from the germline V gene are MNHNY and SVGAGI (reference sequence). CDR3 length: 13 residues. Trimming removed 5 bases from V and 6 bases from J; junction bases left unmatched: 4. The CDR3 loop reads CASSLRQGAEAFF. In DNA, the CDR3 is TGTGCCAGCAGTCTTCGACAGGGGGCTGAAGCTTTCTTT.

This sequence joins TRBV21-1 and TRBJ2-7; the D call of TRBD1 is as the table states it, not checked on the DNA. TRBV21-1 is an annotated pseudogene. The CDR3 is made up of 15 amino acids. CDR3: CASSEHKGREYEQYF. CDR3 in DNA: TGTGCCAGCAGCGAACACAAGGGGCGAGAATACGAGCAGTACTTC.